The table lists the clone carrying this T cell receptor beta chain with a few counts. No antigen is known for it. These data are taken from a study of T cell responses to AZD1222 COVID-19 vaccine. Some clones are missing from TCRdb's copy, which holds only in-frame ones; the method was immunoSEQ multiplex PCR. Of roughly 120,000 clones listed, approximately 83% are singletons. Study conclusions and caveats: Baseline seropositivity characterized only six AZD1222 recipients. Most donors were white British, females outnumbered males, and clonal diversity was possibly underestimated. The study reported that nearly half of spike-specific TCRs target unmutated variant regions. Researchers took repertoire samples only after the peak T cell response had come.

Sample: peripheral blood, taken on day 0 of MenACWY control vaccination. The clonotype was recovered from an adult in good health.

The CDR3 loop reads CASTRESMNTEAFF. The CDR3, as DNA: TGCGCCAGTACCCGGGAGTCCATGAACACTGAAGCTTTCTTT. The chain carries TRBV5-1 and TRBJ1-1; D is uncertain. Germline V lookup: CDR1 SGHRS, CDR2 YFSETQ. V lost 8 bases and J 0 bases, leaving 14 bases between the germline ends. This CDR3 region has 14 residues.